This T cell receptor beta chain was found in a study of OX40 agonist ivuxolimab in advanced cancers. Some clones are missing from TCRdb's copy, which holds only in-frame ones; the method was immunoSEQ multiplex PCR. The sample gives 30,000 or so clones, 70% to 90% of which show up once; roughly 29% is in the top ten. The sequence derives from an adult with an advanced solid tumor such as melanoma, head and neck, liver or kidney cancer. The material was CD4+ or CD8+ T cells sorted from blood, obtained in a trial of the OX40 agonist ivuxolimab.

The CDR3 sequence is CASGEGTHTEAFF. For the CDR3, the DNA is TGTGCCAGCGGGGAGGGGACCCACACTGAAGCTTTCTTT. V gene TRBV7-6 combines with J gene TRBJ1-1; a weak D match, TRBD1 (5 bases). V was cut by 8 bases and J by 3 bases, with 13 bases left in between. CDR3 length equals 13 residues. The germline gives CDR1 SGHVS, CDR2 FNYEAQ.